This T cell receptor beta chain was captured by sequencing in a study of a mutant IDH1 vaccine in newly diagnosed glioma (dated by TCRdb to the early 2020s). Regarding the research as a whole: Patients received eight vaccinations in weeks 1, 3, 5, 7, 11, 15, 19 and 23, corresponding to visits V03 through V10. Vaccination began 4-6 weeks after radiotherapy alone, or alongside temozolomide cycles in the chemotherapy-containing groups. The roughly 30 treated patients were approximately 62% male and about 40% female, with a mean age of about 38 years. Prior to enrollment, patients had been given standard therapy consisting of radiotherapy alone, temozolomide alone, or radiochemotherapy with temozolomide, with the combination given to most patients. Peripheral blood samples were drawn at six visits, namely V03 (baseline), V05, V07, V10, V12 and V13. Longitudinal TCRB deep sequencing was performed for 20 to 25 treated patients wherever samples were available for exploratory analyses.

Library preparation employed the immunoSEQ multiplex PCR assay. Rearranged TCR beta chain sequences were amplified using the hsTCRB Kit according to the manufacturer's protocol. Sequencing of TCRB libraries was carried out on an Illumina MiSeq. In the original analysis: The proprietary platform of the kit vendor was used for demultiplexing, trimming and gene mapping. Imported from immuneACCESS, the table was reduced by TCRdb to in-frame sequences with V and J called. These copies leave out some clones; in studies compared against another copy, an unresolved V gene accounts for under half, and the cause of the remainder is not known. For V, J and clone size, that table is used; D and trimming come from the DNA. Here the sample has roughly 120,000 clones; roughly 90% occur a single time. The ten biggest clones cover roughly 0.62% of the sample. Including the terminal cysteine and phenylalanine, the CDR3 comprises 15 residues. This entry keeps only the CDR3 DNA: 45 bases, framed from base 1.

According to the study, the label for this sample's time point signals: week 11, during vaccination. Every vaccine dose consisted of 300 ug of a 20-mer mutant IDH1 peptide in Montanide, administered subcutaneously together with topical imiquimod. Newly diagnosed WHO grade 3 or 4 IDH1-mutant astrocytomas showing loss of nuclear ATRX were present in the donors. The samples were drawn from NOA16, a multicentre, single-arm, open-label phase I trial in Germany that tested a mutant IDH1 peptide vaccine in humans for the first time. Genomic DNA for TCRB sequencing was isolated from EDTA blood with the DNeasy Blood and Tissue Kit. What the work shows at the level of the full study, not this receptor alone: Changes in the top peripheral T cell clonotypes picked up by TCRB sequencing did not appear to be linked to pseudoprogression. Immune responses induced by the vaccine were seen in approximately 93% of patients across multiple MHC alleles. PBMC samples for TCRB deep sequencing were selected based on availability. It was noted by the authors that analyses of patient blood samples could not be reproduced owing to sample limitations.

About this clone: Its antigen remains undetermined. Base quality data are lacking; no much larger clone is found one base away.

The V and J segments used are TRBV21-1 and TRBJ2-5; the table's TRBD2 call for D was not verified on the DNA. TRBV21-1 is described as a pseudogene. The clonotype comes from a woman in her fifties or sixties with glioma. Source: PBMCs, taken from a glioma patient whose treatment included an IDH1 peptide vaccine. The CDR3 protein sequence reads: CASSPRARDQETQYF. The bases read TGTGCCAGCAGTCCCCGGGCGCGGGACCAAGAGACCCAGTACTTC.